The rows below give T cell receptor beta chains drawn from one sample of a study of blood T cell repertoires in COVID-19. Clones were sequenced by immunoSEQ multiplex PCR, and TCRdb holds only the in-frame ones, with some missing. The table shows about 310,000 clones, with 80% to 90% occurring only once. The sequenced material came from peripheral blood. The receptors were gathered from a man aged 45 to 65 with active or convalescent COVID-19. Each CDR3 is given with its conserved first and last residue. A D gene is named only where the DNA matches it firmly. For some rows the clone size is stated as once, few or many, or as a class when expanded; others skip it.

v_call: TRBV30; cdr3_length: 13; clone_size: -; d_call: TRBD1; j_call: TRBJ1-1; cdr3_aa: CAWSLGQGTEAFF; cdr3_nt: TGTGCCTGGAGCCTGGGACAGGGCACTGAAGCTTTCTTT
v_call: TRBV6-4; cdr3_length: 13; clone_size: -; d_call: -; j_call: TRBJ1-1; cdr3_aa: CASSEGVNTEAFF; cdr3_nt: TGTGCCAGCAGTGAGGGCGTAAACACTGAAGCTTTCTTT
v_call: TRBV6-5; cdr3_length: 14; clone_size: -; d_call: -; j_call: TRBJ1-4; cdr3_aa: CASRSRQGGEKLFF; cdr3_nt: TGTGCCAGCAGGTCTCGACAAGGGGGTGAAAAACTGTTTTTT
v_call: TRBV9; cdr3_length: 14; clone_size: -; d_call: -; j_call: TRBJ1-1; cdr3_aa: CASSVDRTNTEAFF; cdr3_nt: TGTGCCAGCAGCGTAGACAGGACGAACACTGAAGCTTTCTTT
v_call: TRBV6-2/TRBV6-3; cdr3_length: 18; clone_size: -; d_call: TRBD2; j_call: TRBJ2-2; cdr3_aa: CASSYSIGTSGDTGELFF; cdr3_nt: TGTGCCAGCAGTTACTCGATAGGGACTAGCGGTGACACCGGGGAGCTGTTTTTT
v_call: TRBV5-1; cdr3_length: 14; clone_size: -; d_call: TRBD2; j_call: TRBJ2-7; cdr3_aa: CASSPTSGGSEQYF; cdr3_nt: TGCGCCAGCAGCCCAACTAGCGGGGGTTCCGAGCAGTACTTC
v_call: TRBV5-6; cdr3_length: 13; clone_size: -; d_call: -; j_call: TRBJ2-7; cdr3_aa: CASSPLEEHEQYF; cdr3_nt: TGTGCCAGCAGTCCTCTAGAGGAACACGAGCAGTACTTC
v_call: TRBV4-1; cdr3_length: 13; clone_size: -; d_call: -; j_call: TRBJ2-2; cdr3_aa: CASSSVNTGELFF; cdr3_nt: TGCGCCAGCAGTTCTGTGAACACCGGGGAGCTGTTTTTT
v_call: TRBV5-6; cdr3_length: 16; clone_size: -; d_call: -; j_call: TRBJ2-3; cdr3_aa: CASSSRNSVSTDTQYF; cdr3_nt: TGTGCCAGCAGCTCTCGGAATAGCGTAAGCACAGATACGCAGTATTTT
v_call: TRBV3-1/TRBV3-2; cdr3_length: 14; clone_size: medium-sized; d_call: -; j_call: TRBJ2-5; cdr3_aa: CASSQENGGETQYF; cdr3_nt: TGTGCCAGCAGCCAAGAGAATGGAGGGGAGACCCAGTACTTC
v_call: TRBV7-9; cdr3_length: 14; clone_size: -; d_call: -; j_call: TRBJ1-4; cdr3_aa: CASSWWPTNEKLFF; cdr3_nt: TGTGCCAGCAGCTGGTGGCCAACTAATGAAAAACTGTTTTTT
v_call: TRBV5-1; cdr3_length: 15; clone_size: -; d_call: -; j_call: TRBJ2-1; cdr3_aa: CASSLSGDTTNEQFF; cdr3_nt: TGCGCCAGCAGCTTGTCGGGGGATACGACCAATGAGCAGTTCTTC
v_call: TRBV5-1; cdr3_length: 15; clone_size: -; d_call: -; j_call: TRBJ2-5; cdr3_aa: CASSSGGTGQETQYF; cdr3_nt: TGCGCCAGCAGCTCGGGGGGGACAGGGCAAGAGACCCAGTACTTC
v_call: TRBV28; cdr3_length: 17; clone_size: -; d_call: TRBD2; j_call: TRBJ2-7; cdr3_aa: CASSPPPGRPISYEQYF; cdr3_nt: TGTGCCAGCAGTCCACCACCCGGGAGGCCCATCTCCTACGAGCAGTACTTC
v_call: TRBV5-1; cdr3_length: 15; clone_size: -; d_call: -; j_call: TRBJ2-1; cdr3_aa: CASSFSGSSYNEQFF; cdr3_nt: TGCGCCAGCAGCTTTAGTGGGAGCTCCTACAATGAGCAGTTCTTC
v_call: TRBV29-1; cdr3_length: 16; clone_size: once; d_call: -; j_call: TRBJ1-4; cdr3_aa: CSVVGGGQSTNEKLFF; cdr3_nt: TGCAGCGTTGTGGGTGGTGGACAGTCAACTAATGAAAAACTGTTTTTT
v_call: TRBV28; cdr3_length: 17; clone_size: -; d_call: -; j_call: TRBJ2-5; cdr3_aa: CASSPPAPLEGQETQYF; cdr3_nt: TGTGCCAGCAGTCCACCTGCACCCTTGGAGGGGCAAGAGACCCAGTACTTC
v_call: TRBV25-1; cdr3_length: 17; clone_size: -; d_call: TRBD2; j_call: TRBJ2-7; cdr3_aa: CASSENDLAGGGSEQYF; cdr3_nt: TGTGCCAGCAGTGAGAACGATCTAGCGGGAGGGGGCTCCGAGCAGTACTTC
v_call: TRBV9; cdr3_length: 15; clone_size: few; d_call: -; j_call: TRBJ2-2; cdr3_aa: CASSVGRERTGELFF; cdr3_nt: TGTGCCAGCAGCGTAGGTAGGGAGAGGACCGGGGAGCTGTTTTTT
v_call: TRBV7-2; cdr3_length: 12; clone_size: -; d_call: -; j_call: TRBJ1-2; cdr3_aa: CASSTGAWGYTF; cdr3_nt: TGTGCCAGCAGCACAGGCGCTTGGGGCTACACCTTC
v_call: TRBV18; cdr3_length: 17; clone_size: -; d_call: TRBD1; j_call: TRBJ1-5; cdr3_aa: CASSPGPGTGENQPQHF; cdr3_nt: TGTGCCAGCTCACCAGGCCCCGGGACAGGGGAAAATCAGCCCCAGCATTTT
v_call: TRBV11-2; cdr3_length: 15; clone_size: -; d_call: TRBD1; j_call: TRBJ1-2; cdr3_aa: CASRPGTEAPYGYTF; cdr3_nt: TGTGCCAGCAGACCCGGGACAGAGGCACCTTATGGCTACACCTTC
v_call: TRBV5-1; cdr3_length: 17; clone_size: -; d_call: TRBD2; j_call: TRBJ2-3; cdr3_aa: CASSLSRLAGGTDTQYF; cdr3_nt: TGCGCCAGCAGCTTGTCTCGACTAGCGGGAGGAACAGATACGCAGTATTTT
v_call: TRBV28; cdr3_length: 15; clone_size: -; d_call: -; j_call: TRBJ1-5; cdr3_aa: CASSQTLRSNQPQHF; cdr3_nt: TGTGCCAGCAGCCAAACACTACGTAGCAATCAGCCCCAGCATTTT